A selection of T cell receptor beta chains follows, all from one sample in a study of identical twins. TCRdb fed the 5' RACE reads into MiXCR, producing one record per CDR3 protein. This sample has approximately 590,000 distinct CDR3 sequences, with more than 9% found just once. These data are also associated with another study on yellow fever vaccine responses in identical twins.

Sequenced material: PBMCs. These receptors all stem from a young woman in good health. Both conserved end residues are part of each CDR3. The D gene is left open where the match is weak. Size is omitted from some rows. Given values are once, few, many or a class for expanded clones.

V gene,J gene,clone size,D gene,CDR3 protein,CDR3 DNA
TRBV28,TRBJ2-3,many,-,CASSFGVTWGTDTQYF,TGTGCCAGCAGTTTTGGGGTAACGTGGGGCACAGATACGCAGTATTTT
TRBV7-2,TRBJ2-3,many,TRBD2,CASSLEGTRVTDTQYF,TGTGCCAGCAGCTTGGAAGGGACTAGAGTCACAGATACGCAGTATTTT
TRBV28,TRBJ2-7,few,-,CATRLQVGEQYF,TGTGCCACCCGGTTACAGGTAGGAGAGCAGTACTTC
TRBV19,TRBJ1-1,few,-,CASTQRTGTEAFF,TGTGCCAGTACCCAGAGGACGGGCACTGAAGCTTTCTTT
TRBV7-3,TRBJ2-3,few,-,CASSLVGGADTQYF,TGTGCCAGCAGCTTAGTAGGGGGGGCAGATACGCAGTATTTT
TRBV5-1,TRBJ2-7,few,TRBD1,CASRPGGAEQYF,TGCGCCAGCCGCCCAGGGGGCGCGGAGCAGTACTTC
TRBV20-1,TRBJ1-6,many,TRBD1,CSADTGGNSPLHF,TGCAGTGCCGACACAGGGGGGAATTCACCCCTCCACTTT
TRBV27,TRBJ1-2,few,-,CASSLRADFYGYTF,TGTGCCAGCAGTTTACGGGCAGATTTTTATGGCTACACCTTC
TRBV20-1,TRBJ2-7,-,-,CSARGAVTREQYF,TGCAGTGCTCGCGGGGCAGTCACGAGGGAGCAGTACTTC
TRBV7-9,TRBJ2-1,many,TRBD1,CASSSTAGTGVGEQFF,TGTGCCAGCAGCTCCACCGCCGGGACAGGGGTGGGGGAGCAGTTCTTC
TRBV20-1,TRBJ2-1,many,-,CSATHRDRVSNEQFF,TGCAGTGCTACACACCGGGACCGAGTATCAAATGAGCAGTTCTTC
TRBV7-6,TRBJ2-3,-,TRBD2,CASSPSGGAAVTQYF,TGTGCCAGCAGTCCGAGCGGGGGGGCCGCTGTTACGCAGTATTTT
TRBV12-3/TRBV12-4,TRBJ2-4,many,-,CASSLGGPAKNIQYF,TGTGCCAGCAGTTTAGGGGGACCAGCCAAAAACATTCAGTACTTC
TRBV12-3/TRBV12-4,TRBJ2-1,many,TRBD2,CASSPSGRGDEQFF,TGTGCCAGCAGTCCATCTGGGAGGGGCGATGAGCAGTTCTTC
TRBV4-3,TRBJ2-1,many,-,CASSQARTVNEQFF,TGCGCCAGCAGCCAAGCCAGGACTGTTAATGAGCAGTTCTTC
TRBV6-2/TRBV6-3,TRBJ2-2,-,-,CASNQDAGELFF,TGTGCCAGCAACCAGGACGCCGGGGAGCTGTTTTTT
TRBV20-1,TRBJ2-7,few,-,CSAYDWGSYEQYF,TGCAGTGCTTATGACTGGGGCTCCTACGAGCAGTACTTC
TRBV15,TRBJ2-4,-,TRBD2,CATSRDPAGANLLAKNIQYF,TGTGCCACCAGCAGAGATCCGGCGGGAGCGAACCTTCTAGCCAAAAACATTCAGTACTTC
TRBV7-2,TRBJ2-7,-,-,CASSWRGGPYEQYF,TGTGCCAGCAGCTGGAGAGGAGGACCCTACGAGCAGTACTTC
TRBV6-5,TRBJ2-7,few,-,CASSYGGRDYEQYF,TGTGCCAGCAGTTACGGAGGACGGGACTACGAGCAGTACTTC
TRBV7-9,TRBJ2-7,few,-,CASSPPVEEQYF,TGTGCCAGCAGCCCTCCTGTGGAGGAGCAGTACTTC
TRBV29-1,TRBJ2-7,-,-,CSAVGSSYEQYF,TGCAGCGCCGTCGGTAGCTCCTACGAGCAGTACTTC
TRBV2,TRBJ2-3,many,-,CASSVHTDTQYF,TGTGCCAGCAGTGTACACACAGATACGCAGTATTTT
TRBV7-2,TRBJ2-7,-,-,CASSSQRGGEQYF,TGTGCCAGCAGCTCACAAAGAGGGGGCGAGCAGTACTTC
TRBV2,TRBJ2-2,many,-,CASKGESTGELFF,TGTGCCAGCAAAGGCGAGAGCACCGGGGAGCTGTTTTTT
TRBV12-3/TRBV12-4,TRBJ1-1,few,-,CASSYQPNTEAFF,TGTGCCAGCAGTTATCAGCCTAACACTGAAGCTTTCTTT
TRBV4-3,TRBJ2-7,few,TRBD1,CASSPGQGVYEQYF,TGCGCCAGCAGCCCGGGACAGGGAGTCTACGAGCAGTACTTC
TRBV9,TRBJ2-5,-,-,CASSVEGDTQETQYF,TGTGCCAGCAGCGTAGAGGGGGACACCCAAGAGACCCAGTACTTC
TRBV5-1,TRBJ2-1,few,TRBD2,CASSFLAVDYNEQFF,TGCGCCAGCAGCTTTCTAGCGGTCGACTACAATGAGCAGTTCTTC
TRBV6-2/TRBV6-3,TRBJ2-4,few,-,CASSYPPRAGVGAKNIQYF,TGTGCCAGCAGTTACCCCCCCAGGGCAGGGGTCGGGGCCAAAAACATTCAGTACTTC
TRBV18,TRBJ2-3,few,TRBD2,CASSPLASGGPSTDTQYF,TGTGCCAGCTCACCACTGGCTAGCGGGGGCCCCAGCACAGATACGCAGTATTTT
TRBV7-8,TRBJ2-2,-,-,CASSIPTTLNTGELFF,TGTGCCAGCAGCATACCGACCACCCTAAACACCGGGGAGCTGTTTTTT
TRBV6-2/TRBV6-3,TRBJ2-7,many,TRBD2,CASRSQRGTYEQYF,TGTGCCAGCAGGAGTCAGCGGGGAACCTACGAGCAGTACTTC
TRBV10-3,TRBJ2-1,-,-,CAISDRYNEQFF,TGTGCCATCAGTGATAGATACAATGAGCAGTTCTTC
TRBV7-2,TRBJ2-1,-,TRBD1,CATRWGDRKDNEQFF,TGTGCCACACGATGGGGGGACAGGAAAGACAATGAGCAGTTCTTC
TRBV5-6,TRBJ2-4,few,-,CASSLSAGLAKNIQYF,TGTGCCAGCAGCTTGTCGGCAGGGCTAGCCAAAAACATTCAGTACTTC
TRBV6-5,TRBJ2-3,many,TRBD1,CASSYRGQDTQYF,TGTGCCAGCAGTTACAGGGGGCAAGATACGCAGTATTTT
TRBV12-3/TRBV12-4,TRBJ1-5,-,TRBD1,CASSLTGRTSNQPQHF,TGTGCCAGCAGTTTGACAGGGCGAACTAGCAATCAGCCCCAGCATTTT
TRBV12-3/TRBV12-4,TRBJ2-2,many,-,CASSPILSTGELFF,TGTGCCAGCAGTCCGATCCTCTCTACCGGGGAGCTGTTTTTT
TRBV20-1,TRBJ2-3,few,-,CSASSRVQDTQYF,TGCAGTGCAAGCAGTCGAGTCCAGGATACGCAGTATTTT
TRBV10-3,TRBJ2-3,few,-,CGGDTQYF,TGTGGTGGAGATACGCAGTATTTT
TRBV4-3,TRBJ2-1,many,TRBD1,CATGGRGNNEQFF,TGCGCCACCGGTGGCAGGGGGAACAATGAGCAGTTCTTC
TRBV29-1,TRBJ2-4,-,TRBD1,CSAEGTGTGQNIRYF,TGCAGCGCTGAGGGGACCGGGACAGGGCAAAACATTCGGTACTTC
TRBV6-1,TRBJ2-1,-,TRBD2,CASAPGASGKNEQFF,TGTGCCAGCGCCCCCGGGGCTAGCGGGAAGAATGAGCAGTTCTTC
TRBV6-1,TRBJ2-1,many,TRBD2,CASSESGGAYNEQFF,TGCGCCAGCAGCGAGAGCGGGGGGGCCTACAATGAGCAGTTCTTC